This T cell receptor beta chain is from a study of blood T cell repertoires in COVID-19. Clinical history as reported by participants underpinned cohort assignment. Original analysis: Reference gene primer amplification gave nucleated cell count estimates. Produced via immunoSEQ multiplex PCR; TCRdb's table is partial and in-frame only. The V and J calls and clone size are taken from that table; D and trimming were inferred from the DNA. Altogether over 250,000 clones are present, roughly 90% being singletons, with the ten largest covering 1.5% to 2%. Input material: PBMCs or T cells enriched from blood (not recorded which). The TCR sequence derives from a woman aged 60-75 years who had recovered from COVID-19.

The CDR3 reads CASSYSFGGNQPQHF. The CDR3 DNA is TGTGCCAGCAGTTACTCGTTTGGAGGGAATCAGCCCCAGCATTTT. V usage is TRBV6-5 and J usage is TRBJ1-5; D is undetermined. The CDR3 consists of 15 residues. CDR1 is MNHEY and CDR2 is SVGAGI in the germline V gene. The ends were cut back, 0 bases at V and 4 bases at J, with 10 bases in the middle.